The present T cell receptor (beta chain) was sequenced within a study of Ad26.COV2.S vaccination and SARS-CoV-2 variants. Study summary: The study gave Ad26.COV2.S intramuscularly, once or twice 56 days apart. Study results and limitations: In TCR breadth and depth analyses, total T cell responses may have been underestimated.

Treatment here: around 19 received Ad26.COV2.S at low or high dose, single or two shots; 5 received placebo; per-sample allocation not given. Sampling happened 63 days after the first vaccine or placebo injection. Expressing Wuhan-strain SARS-CoV-2 spike, an Ad26 vector served as the vaccine. Trimming cost V 10 bases and J 3 bases, with 15 bases left between them. Germline-derived CDR1 and CDR2 are MNHEY and SVGAGI. The CDR3 is 14 amino acids. Clones were sequenced by immunoSEQ multiplex PCR, and TCRdb holds only the in-frame ones, with some missing. The sample contains around 420,000 clones, 88% of which appear only once. Details on this clone: The antigen remains undetermined.

The chain carries TRBV6-5 and TRBJ2-2, with D possibly TRBD1 on 5 matching bases. The source material was peripheral blood, sampled in a trial of Ad26.COV2.S vaccine versus placebo. This sequence was found in a person between 18 and 65 years old who received the Ad26.COV2.S COVID-19 vaccine or a placebo. CDR3 DNA sequence: TGTGCCACCAACCTCTTCAGGGACACCGGGGAGCTGTTTTTT. This translates into CATNLFRDTGELFF.